The TCR beta chain described here comes from a study of shared clonotypes between healthy human individuals. In the case of this clone: The target antigen is unknown.

Study results and caveats: Naive subsets generally had larger estimated richness than memory subsets.

Trimming left V 7 bases short and J 5 bases short, with 14 bases between. Germline CDR1 MNHEY, CDR2 SMNVEV (reference sequence). This CDR3 has 13 residues. Sequencing was performed with immunoSEQ multiplex PCR; in TCRdb, only in-frame clones are kept and a portion is missing. The sample records under 850,000 clones, about 92% being singletons. Naivety among CD8 cells was defined by CD45RO negativity and positive CCR7 selection, thereby excluding terminally differentiated effector memory CD45RA+ cells. Donors comprised healthy HIV-negative adults lacking recent acute infections or vaccinations. The receptor's source is a man between 25 and 39 years old in good health. The V and J genes are TRBV27 and TRBJ2-5; possible D gene TRBD2, 6 bases. The specimen sequenced was naive CD8+ T cells sorted from blood. The CDR3 sequence is CASKEGPEETQYF. In nucleotides, the CDR3 is TGTGCCAGCAAGGAGGGACCTGAGGAGACCCAGTACTTC.